This TCR beta chain was identified during a study of type 1 and type 2 diabetes patients. The table lists this clonotype with a few counts. Germline loops: CDR1 DFQATT, CDR2 SNEGSKA (reference sequence). The V gene lost 4 bases and the J gene lost 3 bases, with 13 bases spanning the gap. This CDR3 is 13 amino acids long. The PCR template was genomic DNA. Multiplex PCR with 30 forward and 13 reverse primers amplified the TCR beta CDR3. TCRdb ran MiXCR on the multiplex PCR reads and lists one entry per CDR3 protein. The sample contains 280,000 or so distinct CDR3 sequences, roughly 50% of which appear only once.

The chain recombines TRBV20-1 with TRBJ2-7; tentatively, D is TRBD2 (5 bases). The sample taken for sequencing was peripheral blood mononuclear cells (PBMCs). This receptor was identified in a man between 18 and 35 years old with type 2 diabetes. The CDR3 reads CSAKVANIYEQYF. CDR3 DNA sequence: TGCAGTGCTAAGGTAGCGAATATCTACGAGCAGTACTTC.